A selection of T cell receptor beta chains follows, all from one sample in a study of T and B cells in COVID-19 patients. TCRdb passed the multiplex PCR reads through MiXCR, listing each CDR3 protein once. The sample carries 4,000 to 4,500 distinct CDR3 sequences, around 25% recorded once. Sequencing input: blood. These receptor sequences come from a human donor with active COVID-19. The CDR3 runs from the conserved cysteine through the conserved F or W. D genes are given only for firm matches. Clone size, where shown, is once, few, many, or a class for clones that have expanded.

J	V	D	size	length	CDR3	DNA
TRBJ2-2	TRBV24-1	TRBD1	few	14	CATSDSGGAEELFF	TGTGCCACCAGTGATTCAGGGGGAGCGGAGGAGCTGTTTTTT
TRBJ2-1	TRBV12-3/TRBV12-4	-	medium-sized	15	CASSLQGSTYNEQFF	TGTGCCAGCAGTTTGCAGGGCTCTACCTACAATGAGCAGTTCTTC
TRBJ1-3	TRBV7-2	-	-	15	CASSLAPTPGNTIYF	TGTGCCAGCAGCTTAGCACCGACACCTGGAAACACCATATATTTT
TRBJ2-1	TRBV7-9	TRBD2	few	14	CASSLGGGSGEQFF	TGTGCCAGCAGCTTAGGGGGCGGGAGCGGTGAGCAGTTCTTC
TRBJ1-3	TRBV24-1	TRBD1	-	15	CATSDAQGPGNTIYF	TGTGCCACCAGTGATGCACAGGGGCCCGGAAACACCATATATTTT
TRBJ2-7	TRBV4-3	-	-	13	CASSRDHKYEQYF	TGCGCCAGCAGCCGGGACCATAAATACGAGCAGTACTTC
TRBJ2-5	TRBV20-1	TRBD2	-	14	CSAKSGGRGETQYF	TGCAGTGCTAAATCGGGAGGGCGGGGAGAGACCCAGTACTTC
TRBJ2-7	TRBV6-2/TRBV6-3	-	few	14	CASSYVGSSYEQYF	TGTGCCAGCAGTTACGTAGGCAGCTCCTACGAGCAGTACTTC
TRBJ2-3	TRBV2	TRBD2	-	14	CASSPGLVLFTQYF	TGTGCCAGCAGCCCGGGACTAGTTCTTTTTACGCAGTATTTT
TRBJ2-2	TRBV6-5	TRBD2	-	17	CASSYSSGRVNTGELFF	TGTGCCAGCAGTTACAGCAGCGGGAGGGTGAACACCGGGGAGCTGTTTTTT
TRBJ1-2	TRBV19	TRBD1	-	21	CASISRVGPSGESTGGEGYTF	TGTGCCAGTATCAGCAGGGTGGGGCCGAGTGGGGAAAGTACAGGGGGCGAGGGCTACACCTTC
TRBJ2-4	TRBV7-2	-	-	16	CASSFDGGHAKNIQYF	TGTGCCAGCAGCTTCGACGGGGGACACGCCAAAAACATTCAGTACTTC
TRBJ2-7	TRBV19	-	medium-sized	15	CASRTGTGNDIEQYF	TGTGCCAGTAGGACCGGGACTGGAAATGACATCGAGCAGTACTTC
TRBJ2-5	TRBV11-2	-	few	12	CASSAGRETQYF	TGTGCCAGCAGCGCGGGGCGAGAGACCCAGTACTTC
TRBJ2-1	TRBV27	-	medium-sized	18	CASSLSGIAWLRRNEQFF	TGTGCCAGCAGTTTATCGGGGATAGCATGGCTAAGACGCAATGAGCAGTTCTTC
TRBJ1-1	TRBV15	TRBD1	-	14	CATSGDTGDTEAFF	TGTGCCACCAGCGGGGACACAGGGGACACTGAAGCTTTCTTT